A single sample is the source of the 2 T cell receptor beta chains below, sequenced in a study of T cells after yellow fever vaccination (dated by TCRdb to the late 2010s). The library was made by 5' RACE. These reads were obtained on an Illumina NovaSeq 6000. TCRdb trimmed public reads at Q25 via fastp, called clones via MiXCR and kept in-frame beta chains. Entries are consolidated by CDR3 protein sequence, retaining the most common genes and DNA. Present in this sample are around 260,000 distinct CDR3 sequences, around 4.9% of which were seen just once. Roughly 3.4% of the sample is taken by the ten largest. In light of the paper, this sample's treatment or condition label describes: live attenuated yellow fever vaccine strain. Sequenced material: CD4+ T cells sorted from PBMCs, taken on the day of the yellow fever booster vaccination. The source is a man in his late teens or twenties who received the YFV17D yellow fever vaccine.

This clonotype was seen repeatedly, ten times or more. This rearrangement joins TRBV28 to TRBJ1-2, with 10 bases aligning to TRBD1. This CDR3 has 16 residues. The V and J ends lost 5 bases and 2 bases, in that order; junction bases with no gene match: 8. CDR1 is MDHEN, CDR2 SYDVKM, per germline. The CDR3 sequence: CASSPRTGGINYGYTF. For the CDR3, the DNA is TGTGCCAGCAGTCCCCGGACAGGGGGAATCAACTATGGCTACACCTTC.

The chain has TRBV7-2 and TRBJ1-2; D may be TRBD1 (5 bases). Germline loops: CDR1 SGHTA, CDR2 FQGNSA. The CDR3 consists of 15 residues. Trimming shortened V by 5 bases and J by 2 bases, and 15 bases separated the two germline ends. This CDR3 reads CASSLTWGSNYGYTF. In nucleotides, the CDR3 is TGTGCCAGCAGCCTAACCTGGGGCAGCAACTATGGCTACACCTTC.